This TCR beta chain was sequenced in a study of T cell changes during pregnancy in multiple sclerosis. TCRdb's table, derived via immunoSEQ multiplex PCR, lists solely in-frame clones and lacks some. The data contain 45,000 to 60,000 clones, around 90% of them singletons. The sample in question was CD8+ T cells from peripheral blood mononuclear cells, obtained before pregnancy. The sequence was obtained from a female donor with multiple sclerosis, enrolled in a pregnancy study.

The CDR3 region is CASSLERGKETQYF. CDR3 nucleotide sequence: TGTGCCAGCAGCTTGGAGCGGGGGAAAGAGACCCAGTACTTC. V gene TRBV5-6 combines with J gene TRBJ2-5; 8 bases fit TRBD2. Trimming took 0 bases from V and 3 from J; bases not matched to a gene: 1. Germline V gene data show CDR1 as SGHDT and CDR2 as YYEEEE. The CDR3 contains 14 residues. Based on the CDR3 plus reference TRBV5-6 and TRBJ2-5, the full variable domain is DAGVTQSPTHLIKTRGQQVTLRCSPKSGHDTVSWYQQALGQGPQFIFQYYEEEERQRGNFPDRFSGHQFPNYSSELNVNALLLGDSALYLCASSLERGKETQYFGPGTRLLVL.